These 31 T cell receptor beta chains were all obtained from the same sample, sequenced in a study of CD8+CD57+ T cells in acquired aplastic anemia. Using genomic DNA as the template, TCR beta VDJ and CDR3 profiling was carried out. TCRdb independently ran MiXCR on the reads; one entry per CDR3 protein. The sample contains 40,000 or so distinct CDR3 sequences, roughly three quarters of which appear only once. The sequencing sample was made of sorted CD4+, CD8+, or CD8+CD57+ T cells (not recorded which) from PBMCs. The receptors shown here come from a human donor in good health, serving as a control.

The gene calls are TRBV2 and TRBJ2-3; D uncertain. V lost 6 bases to trimming and J lost 7 bases, with 14 bases between them. Germline V gene sequence: CDR1 SNHLY, CDR2 FYNNEI. CDR3 size: 13 residues. CDR3 DNA sequence: TGTGCCAGCAGCGAACCCCGGGCGTATACGCAGTATTTT. Encoded protein: CASSEPRAYTQYF.

This chain joins TRBV29-1 and TRBJ2-6; 8 bases are a match to TRBD2. Germline-derived CDR1 and CDR2 are SQVTM and ANQGSEA. Unmatched junction bases numbered 6, after V lost 5 bases and J lost 0 bases. The CDR3 sequence is 16 residues long. The CDR3 sequence is CSVLTSVSSGANVLTF. CDR3 bases: TGCAGCGTTTTGACTAGCGTAAGCTCTGGGGCCAACGTCCTGACTTTC.

This sequence joins TRBV7-9 and TRBJ2-1; TRBD2 aligns across 12 bases. The CDR3 contains 13 residues. Germline V gene lookup returns CDR1 SEHNR and CDR2 FQNEAQ (reference sequence). V lost 5 bases to trimming and J lost 16 bases; unmatched junction nucleotides: 9. The CDR3 DNA sequence: TGTGCCAGCAGCGTTTCTAGCGGGGGGGCCTCTTTCTTC. Protein: CASSVSSGGASFF.

The chain joins TRBV15 to TRBJ2-5; TRBD2 matches 13 bases. Germline trimming cut 2 bases from V and 5 bases from J; bases unmatched to any gene: 5. Germline V CDR1 and CDR2: LNHNV, YYDKDF (reference sequence). The CDR3 contains 16 residues. The CDR3 is CATSRLGTSGAETQYF. CDR3 in DNA: TGTGCCACCAGCAGACTAGGGACTAGCGGGGCGGAGACCCAGTACTTC.

The genes are TRBV20-1 and TRBJ2-3; 14 bases map to TRBD2. The CDR3 totals 15 residues. V lost 3 bases, J lost 3 bases, and 2 bases stayed unmatched. Germline lookup yields CDR1 DFQATT and CDR2 SNEGSKA (reference sequence). CDR3 DNA: TGCAGTGCTAGGGGACTAGCGGGAGTGACAGATACGCAGTATTTT. This codes for CSARGLAGVTDTQYF.

The rearrangement joins TRBV25-1 to TRBJ2-7, with D possibly TRBD1 on 5 matching bases. V lost 3 bases and J lost 3, with 9 bases in between. This CDR3 region has 13 residues. Germline V gene sequence: CDR1 MGHDK, CDR2 SYGVNS. The CDR3 sequence: CASSDQGYYEQYF. CDR3 nucleotide sequence: TGTGCCAGCAGTGACCAGGGCTACTACGAGCAGTACTTC.

The V call is TRBV10-3, the J call TRBJ2-7, with D perhaps matching TRBD2 (5 bases). The germline CDR1 and CDR2 sequences are ENHRY and SYGVKD. The CDR3 is 12 residues long. V lost 4 bases and J lost 6, with 10 bases in between. The CDR3 spells CAISVGSSEQYF. DNA of the CDR3: TGTGCCATCAGTGTGGGGAGTTCCGAGCAGTACTTC.

The chain has TRBV13 and TRBJ1-2; no reliable D call. Germline values: CDR1 PRHDT, CDR2 FYEKMQ (reference sequence). The CDR3 runs 15 residues. V was clipped by 0 bases and J by 3 bases, with 11 bases between them. The CDR3 region is CASSLGGDHDYGYTF. CDR3 bases: TGTGCCAGCAGCTTAGGCGGTGACCATGACTATGGCTACACCTTC.

This clonotype was counted a single time. The chain recombines TRBV19 with TRBJ2-3; D not resolved. The CDR3 covers 14 residues. Germline V gene lookup returns CDR1 LNHDA and CDR2 SQIVND (reference sequence). V was clipped by 3 bases and J by 2 bases, with 9 bases between them. In nucleotides, the CDR3 is TGTGCCAGTAGTATTCGGCCGATCACAGATACGCAGTATTTT. Residues: CASSIRPITDTQYF.

The CDR3 nucleotides are TGTGCCATCAGCAACCACAGGGATAGCAATCAGCCCCAGCATTTT. It yields the protein CAISNHRDSNQPQHF. The chain uses TRBV10-3 and TRBJ1-5; possible D gene TRBD1, 6 bases. This CDR3 is 15 amino acids long. V lost 6 bases to trimming and J lost 0 bases, with 12 bases between them. Germline lookup yields CDR1 ENHRY and CDR2 SYGVKD.

The genes are TRBV29-1 and TRBJ2-5; 10 bases are a match to TRBD1. Germline values: CDR1 SQVTM, CDR2 ANQGSEA. V trimming: 6 bases; J trimming: 4 bases; junction bases outside the gene matches: 8. The CDR3 consists of 14 residues. The CDR3 DNA reads as TGCAGCGTATCGGGACAGGGGACAGGAGAGACCCAGTACTTC. It is translated as CSVSGQGTGETQYF.

This rearrangement joins TRBV20-1 to TRBJ1-2; possible D gene TRBD1, 6 bases. Germline-derived CDR1 and CDR2 are DFQATT and SNEGSKA (reference sequence). The CDR3 has 14 residues. Trimming cost V 8 bases and J 1 base, with 17 bases left between them. CDR3 amino acids: CSSESGVGNYGYTF. As DNA, the CDR3 is TGCAGTTCAGAATCAGGGGTGGGTAACTATGGCTACACCTTC.

The rearrangement uses TRBV20-1 and TRBJ1-1, with D perhaps matching TRBD1 (6 bases). The CDR3 consists of 11 residues. The germline V gene encodes CDR1 DFQATT and CDR2 SNEGSKA (reference sequence). The V gene lost 5 bases and the J gene lost 4 bases, with 8 bases spanning the gap. The CDR3 reads CSALQGTEAFF. CDR3 coding DNA: TGCAGTGCTTTACAGGGCACTGAAGCTTTCTTT.

V gene TRBV19 combines with J gene TRBJ2-5, with D maybe TRBD1 (5 bases). The germline V gene has CDR1 LNHDA and CDR2 SQIVND (reference sequence). This CDR3 is built from 11 residues. V was trimmed by 9 bases and J by 3 bases, leaving 8 bases between them. The CDR3 bases are TGTGCCAGCAGGGATAAAGAGACCCAGTACTTC. Encoded protein: CASRDKETQYF.

The gene calls are TRBV7-9 and TRBJ2-7, with a possible D match to TRBD1 (5 bases). CDR1 is SEHNR and CDR2 is FQNEAQ in the germline V gene (reference sequence). The V end was cut by 0 bases, the J end by 9 bases, with 6 bases between. CDR3 length equals 11 residues. The CDR3, as DNA: TGTGCCAGCAGCTTAGCACAGGTGCAGTACTTC. Translating gives CASSLAQVQYF.

The V call is TRBV4-3, the J call TRBJ1-2; D possibly corresponds to TRBD1 (5 bases). The CDR3 has 15 residues. The germline gives CDR1 LGHNA, CDR2 YSLEER. The V end was cut by 1 base, the J end by 4 bases, with 13 bases between. The CDR3 DNA follows: TGCGCCAGCAGCCAAGCACAGGCGCTTCCCTATGGCTACACCTTC. It translates to CASSQAQALPYGYTF.

This clonotype was picked up a small number of times. The chain is built from TRBV25-1 and TRBJ1-3; no firm D call. This CDR3 contains 16 residues. The V end lost 4 bases, the J end lost 0 bases, and 13 bases lay between the germline ends. CDR1 is MGHDK and CDR2 is SYGVNS in the germline V gene. This CDR3 reads CASSGFLQPSGNTIYF. Here the CDR3 DNA reads TGTGCCAGCAGTGGATTCTTGCAACCCTCTGGAAACACCATATATTTT.

This chain connects TRBV7-9 to TRBJ1-5; D is unresolved. This CDR3 comprises 12 residues. Germline CDR1 reads SEHNR; CDR2 reads FQNEAQ (reference sequence). The V end was cut by 1 base, the J end by 7 bases, with 5 bases between. As DNA, the CDR3 is TGTGCCAGCAGCTTAGGGTCCCAGCCCCAGCATTTT. This sequence encodes CASSLGSQPQHF.

This clonotype was recorded a few times. This rearrangement joins TRBV15 to TRBJ2-7, with D perhaps TRBD1 (6 bases). The V and J ends lost 2 bases and 1 base respectively, with 9 bases between them. From germline, CDR1 is LNHNV and CDR2 YYDKDF (reference sequence). The CDR3 runs 14 residues. CDR3 nucleotides: TGTGCCACCAGCAGATCCGGACAGTCCTACGAGCAGTACTTC. Translated, it gives CATSRSGQSYEQYF.

V gene TRBV10-3 combines with J gene TRBJ1-2; D gene uncertain. CDR3 length: 15 residues. Germline assignment: CDR1 ENHRY and CDR2 SYGVKD. V was pared by 6 bases and J by 2 bases, with 16 bases between. The CDR3 nucleotides are TGTGCCATCAGCGCCAGTTATGACGCAAACTATGGCTACACCTTC. Its translation: CAISASYDANYGYTF.

Here the CDR3 reads CASRLRGGDEQYF. For the CDR3, the DNA is TGTGCCAGCAGACTACGGGGGGGGGACGAGCAGTACTTC. This sequence joins TRBV7-2 and TRBJ2-7; 8 bases are shared with TRBD2. The CDR3 covers 13 residues. Germline-derived CDR1 and CDR2 are SGHTA and FQGNSA. Unmatched junction bases numbered 6, after V lost 6 bases and J lost 5 bases.

The chain links TRBV9 to TRBJ2-7; D is uncertain. The V gene's germline CDR1 is SGDLS and CDR2 YYNGEE. The CDR3 covers 11 residues. Trimming took 5 bases from V and 7 from J, leaving 10 bases between them. The CDR3 bases are TGTGCCAGCAGTCTTGGGCGGGAGCAGTACTTC. Amino acids: CASSLGREQYF.

The rearrangement uses TRBV19 and TRBJ2-2; D uncertain. V shed 6 bases and J shed 5 bases, with 7 bases lying between them. Germline V gives CDR1 LNHDA, CDR2 SQIVND (reference sequence). The CDR3 has 12 amino acids. For the CDR3, the DNA is TGTGCCAGTAGGCGAACGACCGGGGAGCTGTTTTTT. Translation gives CASRRTTGELFF.

Written as DNA, the CDR3 is TGCAGCGCGGGGGGACTTAACTATGGCTACACCTTC. Protein sequence: CSAGGLNYGYTF. J is TRBJ1-2 and V is TRBV29-1; D may be TRBD1 (5 bases). The CDR3 runs 12 residues. Germline CDR1 is SQVTM and CDR2 is ANQGSEA. The ends were cut back, 7 bases at V and 1 base at J, with 10 bases in the middle.

By share, this clonotype ranks as medium-sized. The rearrangement uses TRBV20-1 and TRBJ2-7; unclear D gene. Germline values: CDR1 DFQATT, CDR2 SNEGSKA (reference sequence). The CDR3 has 10 amino acids. Trimming pared 2 bases from V and 7 bases from J, leaving 6 bases between. CDR3 sequence (DNA): TGCAGTGCTAGATCGACAGAGCAGTACTTC. Its protein product is CSARSTEQYF.

This clonotype appeared a few times. V is TRBV10-1 and J is TRBJ2-3; 8 nucleotides line up with TRBD2. Germline CDR1 WNHNN, CDR2 SYGVQD (reference sequence). The CDR3 covers 15 residues. V shed 2 bases and J 0 bases; nucleotides not matched to a gene: 1. Here the CDR3 reads CASSEGGRSTDTQYF. In DNA form, the CDR3 reads TGCGCCAGCAGTGAGGGCGGGAGGAGCACAGATACGCAGTATTTT.

The chain combines TRBV6-1 with TRBJ1-1; maybe TRBD1 (5 bases). The germline gives CDR1 MNHNS, CDR2 SASEGT. Trimming shortened V by 8 bases and J by 5 bases, and 21 bases separated the two germline ends. This CDR3 region has 15 residues. The CDR3 DNA reads as TGTGCCAGCCTCGCTAGGTCAGGGTTGAGAACTGAAGCTTTCTTT. Its translation is CASLARSGLRTEAFF.

This clonotype came up once. CDR3: CSARDLGEGEGSPLHF. CDR3 sequence (DNA): TGCAGTGCTAGAGATCTGGGTGAAGGGGAAGGTTCACCCCTCCACTTT. The gene calls are TRBV20-1 and TRBJ1-6; tentative D call: TRBD1 (5 bases). With 0 bases removed from V and 9 bases from J, the gap between germline ends came to 18 bases. This CDR3 spans 16 amino acids. The V gene's germline CDR1 is DFQATT and CDR2 SNEGSKA (reference sequence).

This clonotype was picked up one time. The chain employs TRBV4-2 and TRBJ1-2, with D perhaps matching TRBD1 (5 bases). The CDR3 totals 15 residues. V was trimmed by 6 bases and J by 1 base, leaving 15 bases between them. Per germline, CDR1 LGHNA and CDR2 YNFKEQ. The CDR3 DNA follows: TGTGCCAGCAGAACAGGACCCGAAAGTAACTATGGCTACACCTTC. Its protein product is CASRTGPESNYGYTF.

The J gene is TRBJ2-5, the V gene TRBV5-1; D gene uncertain. The CDR3 covers 13 residues. Germline lookup yields CDR1 SGHRS and CDR2 YFSETQ. V lost 3 bases and J 3 bases, leaving 9 bases between the germline ends. The CDR3 DNA reads TGCGCCAGCAGCTCGACCGTAAAAGAGACCCAGTACTTC. This codes for CASSSTVKETQYF.

The chain carries TRBV4-3 and TRBJ2-3; D possibly matches TRBD1 or TRBD2 (5 bases each). CDR3 length: 15 residues. Germline V lookup: CDR1 LGHNA, CDR2 YSLEER. V was clipped by 3 bases and J by 6 bases, with 16 bases between them. CDR3 sequence: CASSQRGAAGDTQYF. CDR3 nucleotide sequence: TGCGCCAGCAGCCAGAGGGGCGCGGCCGGGGATACGCAGTATTTT.